This TCR beta chain is from a study of post-analysis software for immune sequencing data. Study-level findings and limits: Among multiple sclerosis patients, normalized Chao1 diversity was significantly below that of controls.

Unique molecular identifiers were built into the TCR beta cDNA libraries. T cells numbering about 0.85 to 10 million yielded cDNA molecules that totaled some 500,000. MiXCR, run by TCRdb on the PCR reads, gives a single entry per CDR3 protein. The sample shows a few hundred thousand distinct CDR3 sequences, under 55% of them seen only once. A word on this clonotype: The antigen is undetermined.

The clonotype comes from a girl aged 5 to 17 with multiple sclerosis. Sequencing was performed on blood.

The CDR3 spells CASSSIKLTGTFQETQYF. Here the CDR3 DNA reads TGTGCCAGCAGCTCAATAAAACTTACCGGGACTTTCCAAGAGACCCAGTACTTC. The chain uses TRBV5-5 and TRBJ2-5; TRBD2 might be the D (6 bases). Trimming removed 3 bases at V and 1 base at J, with 22 bases between. The CDR3 runs to 18 residues. The germline V gene encodes CDR1 SGHKS and CDR2 YYEKEE (reference sequence).